These 28 T cell receptor beta chains share one sample of origin, sequenced in a study of radiation and T cells in renal cell carcinoma. Measured with immunoSEQ multiplex PCR; TCRdb has only the in-frame clones, and not every one. In the table there are about 78,000 clones, 89% of which are singletons. Time point defined: blood 4 weeks post-SBRT, at nephrectomy. Documented treatment: 15 Gy SBRT to primary tumor, nephrectomy 4 weeks later. The source was blood, collected from a patient whose treatment included radiotherapy and nephrectomy. Receptors were obtained from a woman aged 70-85 years with renal cell carcinoma.

This chain connects TRBV7-9 to TRBJ1-2; 10 bases line up with TRBD1. The germline gives CDR1 SEHNR, CDR2 FQNEAQ (reference sequence). The CDR3 consists of 15 residues. The V segment lost 4 bases and the J segment 7 bases; nucleotides outside the gene matches: 9. In nucleotides, the CDR3 is TGTGCCAGCAGCTACTCCGGGACAGGGGATACTGGCTACACCTTC. Its protein is CASSYSGTGDTGYTF.

The rearrangement uses TRBV19 and TRBJ1-5, with 7 bases that match TRBD1. The CDR3 contains 14 residues. Germline V CDR1 and CDR2: LNHDA, SQIVND (reference sequence). J lost 7 bases, V lost 9 bases, and 12 bases had no gene match. This chain's CDR3 is CASARQGVGQPQHF. DNA for the CDR3: TGTGCCAGCGCCAGACAGGGAGTAGGACAGCCCCAGCATTTT.

The rearrangement joins TRBV5-1 to TRBJ2-1, with D perhaps matching TRBD1 (5 bases). The CDR3 length is 12 residues. Trimming pared 2 bases from V and 6 bases from J, leaving 6 bases between. Germline V gives CDR1 SGHRS, CDR2 YFSETQ. The CDR3: CASSFQGNEQFF. The CDR3 nucleotides read TGCGCCAGCAGCTTTCAGGGCAATGAGCAGTTCTTC. Together with reference TRBV5-1 and TRBJ2-1, the CDR3 gives the full variable domain: KAGVTQTPRYLIKTRGQQVTLSCSPISGHRSVSWYQQTPGQGLQFLFEYFSETQRNKGNFPGRFSGRQFSNSRSEMNVSTLELGDSALYLCASSFQGNEQFFGPGTRLTVL.

The chain recombines TRBV5-1 with TRBJ1-1, with D unclear. V lost 2 bases to trimming and J lost 1 base, with 6 bases between them. This CDR3 spans 13 amino acids. The germline V gene encodes CDR1 SGHRS and CDR2 YFSETQ. The CDR3 sequence: CASSFKGNTEAFF. The CDR3 DNA is TGCGCCAGCAGCTTCAAGGGGAACACTGAAGCTTTCTTT.

CDR3 loop: CASSTPGLASSYNEQFF. CDR3 DNA sequence: TGTGCCAGTAGTACCCCCGGACTAGCAAGCTCCTACAATGAGCAGTTCTTC. The J gene is TRBJ2-1, the V gene TRBV19; 8 nucleotides agree with TRBD2. The CDR3 runs to 17 residues. Germline trimming cut 4 bases from V and 0 bases from J; bases unmatched to any gene: 8. The germline gives CDR1 LNHDA, CDR2 SQIVND (reference sequence). Full variable domain (missing parts from reference TRBV19 and TRBJ2-1): DGGITQSPKYLFRKEGQNVTLSCEQNLNHDAMYWYRQDPGQGLRLIYYSQIVNDFQKGDIAEGYSVSREKKESFPLTVTSAQKNPTAFYLCASSTPGLASSYNEQFFGPGTRLTVL.

This chain connects TRBV27 to TRBJ1-1; D remains ambiguous. CDR3 length: 14 amino acids. From germline, CDR1 is MNHEY and CDR2 SMNVEV (reference sequence). V gave up 2 bases and J gave up 4 bases, with 11 bases separating them. CDR3 sequence reads: CASSLLGSGTEAFF. The DNA of the CDR3 is TGTGCCAGCAGTTTACTAGGGTCGGGCACTGAAGCTTTCTTT.

The rearrangement joins TRBV4-1 to TRBJ1-4; the D is unclear. The germline V and J ends were trimmed by 0 bases and 4 bases, with 6 bases remaining between them. The CDR3 covers 14 residues. CDR1 is MGHRA and CDR2 is YSYEKL in the germline V gene. The DNA for the CDR3 is TGCGCCAGCAGCCAAGACGGCGGTAATGAAAAACTGTTTTTT. Translating gives CASSQDGGNEKLFF.

This clone appeared once. The V call is TRBV4-1, the J call TRBJ1-2; D gene uncertain. In germline, CDR1 is MGHRA, CDR2 YSYEKL. V dropped 4 bases and J dropped 5 bases, with 11 bases sitting between them. The CDR3 is 13 residues long. The CDR3 nucleotides read TGCGCCAGCAGCCCAGCAGGTAGATATGGCTACACCTTC. This gives the protein CASSPAGRYGYTF.

The chain uses TRBV7-3 and TRBJ2-3; D may be TRBD1 (6 bases). Germline-derived CDR1 and CDR2 are SGHTA and FQGTGA. The CDR3 consists of 14 residues. V was pared by 1 base and J by 2 bases, with 7 bases between. The CDR3 DNA follows: TGTGCCAGCAGCTTAAACAGGGTCACAGATACGCAGTATTTT. Amino acids: CASSLNRVTDTQYF.

The rearrangement joins TRBV11-2 to TRBJ2-7; possibly TRBD1 for D (6 bases). The V end lost 2 bases, the J end lost 3 bases, and 11 bases lay between the germline ends. The CDR3 is made up of 14 amino acids. CDR1 is SGHAT, CDR2 FQNNGV, per germline. The CDR3: CASSLPRTVYEQYF. DNA for the CDR3: TGTGCCAGCAGCTTACCTCGGACAGTCTACGAGCAGTACTTC. Variable domain in full (rest from reference TRBV11-2 and TRBJ2-7): EAGVAQSPRYKIIEKRQSVAFWCNPISGHATLYWYQQILGQGPKLLIQFQNNGVVDDSQLPKDRFSAERLKGVDSTLKIQPAKLEDSAVYLCASSLPRTVYEQYFGPGTRLTVT.

The chain employs TRBV18 and TRBJ2-4, with 10 bases matching TRBD2. This CDR3 spans 16 amino acids. The ends lost 1 base at V and 1 base at J; junction bases unmatched: 1. The germline CDR1 and CDR2 sequences are KGHSH and LQKENI. The CDR3: CASSPLLAGAKNIQYF. The CDR3, as DNA: TGTGCCAGCTCACCACTACTAGCGGGGGCCAAAAACATTCAGTACTTC.

This rearrangement joins TRBV14 to TRBJ2-4; possibly TRBD1 for D (5 bases). Per the germline V gene, CDR1 is SGHDN and CDR2 is FVKESK. Trimming took 3 bases from V and 0 from J, leaving 12 bases between them. This CDR3 is 16 amino acids long. DNA of the CDR3: TGTGCCAGCAGCCACGGACACCCGTTAGCCAAAAACATTCAGTACTTC. Encoded protein: CASSHGHPLAKNIQYF.

V and J are TRBV5-1 and TRBJ2-7; TRBD1 agrees at 8 bases. Per germline, CDR1 SGHRS and CDR2 YFSETQ. This CDR3 spans 16 amino acids. The V gene end was trimmed by 4 bases and the J gene end by 3 bases; junction bases not matched to a gene: 12. DNA of the CDR3: TGCGCCAGCAGCCCAAGTACAGGGGGTAGTTTCTACGAGCAGTACTTC. Its protein is CASSPSTGGSFYEQYF.

The CDR3 loop reads CASRSSGGANVLTF. CDR3 DNA sequence: TGTGCCAGCAGGTCCTCAGGGGGGGCCAACGTCCTGACTTTC. The chain uses TRBV28 and TRBJ2-6; TRBD1 is a possible D gene (5 bases). V lost 6 bases and J 4 bases, leaving 10 bases between the germline ends. The length of the CDR3 is 14 residues. The germline V gene has CDR1 MDHEN and CDR2 SYDVKM.

The gene calls are TRBV18 and TRBJ1-2, with D possibly being TRBD1 (5 bases). The CDR3 has 16 amino acids. The germline V and J ends were trimmed by 5 bases and 2 bases, with 18 bases remaining between them. Germline V gene lookup returns CDR1 KGHSH and CDR2 LQKENI. The CDR3 nucleotides are TGTGCCAGCTCATCCAAAACCGGGGCGCGCAACTATGGCTACACCTTC. This gives the protein CASSSKTGARNYGYTF.

The chain uses TRBV9 and TRBJ1-1, with 7 bases aligning to TRBD1. Trimming cost V 0 bases and J 2 bases; bases outside gene matches: 7. This CDR3 has 16 residues. Germline V gives CDR1 SGDLS, CDR2 YYNGEE. For the CDR3, the DNA is TGTGCCAGCAGCGTAGTAGGGAACAGGGGTAACACTGAAGCTTTCTTT. Translation: CASSVVGNRGNTEAFF.

The chain links TRBV6-1 to TRBJ1-1; 12 bases align to TRBD1. The CDR3 has 14 amino acids. V shed 6 bases, J shed 4 bases, and the junction held 3 bases outside the gene matches. Germline CDR1 is MNHNS and CDR2 is SASEGT. DNA for the CDR3: TGTGCCAGCAGGGGACAGGGGGCTGGCACTGAAGCTTTCTTT. This gives the protein CASRGQGAGTEAFF.

This chain uses TRBV10-3 with TRBJ1-1; the D is unclear. Trimming removed 2 bases at V and 1 base at J, with 11 bases between. This CDR3 region has 15 residues. Germline V CDR1 and CDR2: ENHRY, SYGVKD. The DNA of the CDR3 is TGTGCCATCAGTGAGAGATCAGGTACGAACACTGAAGCTTTCTTT. Its protein is CAISERSGTNTEAFF.

The chain is built from TRBV18 and TRBJ1-1; no reliable D call. V shed 4 bases and J shed 6 bases, with 12 bases lying between them. The CDR3 is 13 residues long. Germline lookup yields CDR1 KGHSH and CDR2 LQKENI. The CDR3 DNA sequence: TGTGCCAGCTCACGAAGGGAACTCGCTGAAGCTTTCTTT. This codes for CASSRRELAEAFF.

The chain is built from TRBV27 and TRBJ1-1; no clear D gene. V was cut by 6 bases and J by 4 bases, with 15 bases left in between. CDR1 and CDR2 from the germline V gene are MNHEY and SMNVEV (reference sequence). This CDR3 is built from 14 residues. In nucleotides, the CDR3 is TGTGCCAGCAGGGCGCGAATGGCGGCCACTGAAGCTTTCTTT. Amino acid sequence: CASRARMAATEAFF.

The V and J genes are TRBV10-3 and TRBJ1-5; no clear D gene. The CDR3 has 14 amino acids. CDR1 is ENHRY and CDR2 is SYGVKD in the germline V gene. Trimming took off 8 bases at V and 4 bases at J, with 15 bases between the two ends. CDR3 sequence reads: CAIQMDGRNQPQHF. The CDR3 DNA reads TGTGCCATCCAAATGGACGGGCGGAATCAGCCCCAGCATTTT.

V usage is TRBV9 and J usage is TRBJ2-7; 7 nucleotides match TRBD1. Germline CDR1 SGDLS, CDR2 YYNGEE. CDR3 length: 13 amino acids. V lost 3 bases to trimming and J lost 0 bases; unmatched junction nucleotides: 0. CDR3 residues: CASSGTGSYEQYF. The CDR3, as DNA: TGTGCCAGCAGCGGGACAGGCTCCTACGAGCAGTACTTC. Based on the CDR3 plus reference TRBV9 and TRBJ2-7, the full variable domain is DSGVTQTPKHLITATGQRVTLRCSPRSGDLSVYWYQQSLDQGLQFLIQYYNGEERAKGNILERFSAQQFPDLHSELNLSSLELGDSALYFCASSGTGSYEQYFGPGTRLTVT.

CDR3 bases: TGTGCCAGCAGTTACGGGACTAGCGGTAACGAGCAGTACTTC. As protein: CASSYGTSGNEQYF. The chain combines TRBV6-5 with TRBJ2-7; the match to TRBD2 covers 11 bases. CDR1 is MNHEY, CDR2 SVGAGI, per germline. The CDR3 covers 14 residues. The V and J ends lost 2 bases and 5 bases, in that order; junction bases with no gene match: 2.

The V and J genes are TRBV6-6 and TRBJ2-1; possible D gene TRBD2, 5 bases. Per the germline V gene, CDR1 is MNHNY and CDR2 is SVGAGI (reference sequence). Trimming shortened V by 5 bases and J by 4 bases, and 12 bases separated the two germline ends. The CDR3 length is 14 residues. CDR3 residues: CASSGLGEYNEQFF. The CDR3, as DNA: TGTGCCAGCAGTGGACTCGGGGAATACAATGAGCAGTTCTTC.

V is TRBV30 and J is TRBJ1-1, with TRBD1 as a possible D gene (6 bases). This CDR3 has 12 amino acids. CDR1 is GTSNPN, CDR2 SVGIG, per germline (reference sequence). The ends were cut back, 2 bases at V and 9 bases at J, with 13 bases in the middle. The CDR3 nucleotides read TGTGCCTGGAGTATAGTACAGGGTCAAGCTTTCTTT. Protein sequence: CAWSIVQGQAFF.

The sample holds a few counts of this clone. V and J are TRBV9 and TRBJ1-1; unclear D gene. Germline V gene sequence: CDR1 SGDLS, CDR2 YYNGEE. The CDR3 runs 13 residues. The V end was cut by 0 bases, the J end by 8 bases, with 11 bases between. The CDR3 DNA sequence: TGTGCCAGCAGCGTAGTAGCGGGTGCCGAAGCTTTCTTT. It is translated as CASSVVAGAEAFF. The whole variable domain, remainder taken from reference TRBV9 and TRBJ1-1, is DSGVTQTPKHLITATGQRVTLRCSPRSGDLSVYWYQQSLDQGLQFLIQYYNGEERAKGNILERFSAQQFPDLHSELNLSSLELGDSALYFCASSVVAGAEAFFGQGTRLTVV.

The chain combines TRBV6-6 with TRBJ1-2, with D uncertain. Trimming took off 6 bases at V and 8 bases at J, with 10 bases between the two ends. The germline gives CDR1 MNHNY, CDR2 SVGAGI (reference sequence). The CDR3 is made up of 11 amino acids. The DNA of the CDR3 is TGTGCCAGCAGCCCCTTCTCGGGCTACACCTTC. As protein: CASSPFSGYTF.

The J gene is TRBJ2-7, the V gene TRBV28, with D perhaps given as TRBD1 or TRBD2 (5 bases each). This CDR3 region has 13 residues. Germline CDR1 MDHEN, CDR2 SYDVKM. V was shortened by 6 bases and J by 4 bases, with 13 bases between the two germline ends. The CDR3 protein is CASSTRGRYEQYF. The DNA of the CDR3 is TGTGCCAGCAGCACCCGGGGCCGTTACGAGCAGTACTTC.